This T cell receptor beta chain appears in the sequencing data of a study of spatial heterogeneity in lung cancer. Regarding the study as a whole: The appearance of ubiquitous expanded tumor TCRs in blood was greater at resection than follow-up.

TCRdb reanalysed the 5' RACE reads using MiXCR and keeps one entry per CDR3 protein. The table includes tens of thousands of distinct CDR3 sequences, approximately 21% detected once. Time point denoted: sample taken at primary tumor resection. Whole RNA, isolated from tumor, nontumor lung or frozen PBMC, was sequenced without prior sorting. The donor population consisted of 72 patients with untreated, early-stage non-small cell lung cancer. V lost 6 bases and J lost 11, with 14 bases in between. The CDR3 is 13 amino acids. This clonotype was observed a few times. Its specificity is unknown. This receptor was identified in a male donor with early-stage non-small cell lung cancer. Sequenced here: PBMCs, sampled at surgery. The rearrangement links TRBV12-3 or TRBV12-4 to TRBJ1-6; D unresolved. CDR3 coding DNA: TGTGCCAGCAGCATCTCAAGGGAGGCACCCCTCCACTTT. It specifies CASSISREAPLHF.